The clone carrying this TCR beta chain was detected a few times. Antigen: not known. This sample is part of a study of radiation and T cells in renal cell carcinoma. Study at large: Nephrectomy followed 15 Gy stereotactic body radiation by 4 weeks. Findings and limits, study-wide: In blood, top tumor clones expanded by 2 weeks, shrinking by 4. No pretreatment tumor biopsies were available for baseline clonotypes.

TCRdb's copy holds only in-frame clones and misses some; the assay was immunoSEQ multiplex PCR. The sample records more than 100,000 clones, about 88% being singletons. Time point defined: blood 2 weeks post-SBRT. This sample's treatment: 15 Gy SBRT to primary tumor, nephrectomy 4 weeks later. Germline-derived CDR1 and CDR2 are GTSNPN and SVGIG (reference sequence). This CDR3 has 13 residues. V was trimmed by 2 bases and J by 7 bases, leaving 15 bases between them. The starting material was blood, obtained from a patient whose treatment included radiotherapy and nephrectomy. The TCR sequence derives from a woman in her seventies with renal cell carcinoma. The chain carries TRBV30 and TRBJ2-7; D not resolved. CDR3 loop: CAWSKGPPGEQYF. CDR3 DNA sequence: TGTGCCTGGAGTAAGGGTCCCCCGGGTGAGCAGTACTTC.